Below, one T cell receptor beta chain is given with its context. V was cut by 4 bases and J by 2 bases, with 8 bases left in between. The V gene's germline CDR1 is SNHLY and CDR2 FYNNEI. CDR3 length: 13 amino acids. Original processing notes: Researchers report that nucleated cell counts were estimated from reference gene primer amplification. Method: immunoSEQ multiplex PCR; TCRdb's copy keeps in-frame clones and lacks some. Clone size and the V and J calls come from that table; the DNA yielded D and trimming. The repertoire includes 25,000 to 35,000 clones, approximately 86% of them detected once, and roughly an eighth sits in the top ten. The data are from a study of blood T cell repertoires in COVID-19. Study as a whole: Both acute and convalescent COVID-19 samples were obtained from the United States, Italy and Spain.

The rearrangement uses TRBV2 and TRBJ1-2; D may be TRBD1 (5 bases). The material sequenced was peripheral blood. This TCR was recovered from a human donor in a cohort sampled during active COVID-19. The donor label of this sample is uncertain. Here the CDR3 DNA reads TGTGCCAGCAGTGTCGACAGCAACTATGGCTACACCTTC. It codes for CASSVDSNYGYTF.